This record covers a single T cell receptor (beta chain). The entry originates in a study of T cell clusters in autoimmune cytopenias. Germline V gene data show CDR1 as KGHSH and CDR2 as LQKENI. The CDR3 is 13 amino acids. TRB was amplified from about 270 ng of peripheral blood genomic DNA per sample. Multiplex touch-down PCR amplified TRB using TRB-A and TRB-B pools in one tube. No DNA is given; TCRdb re-called the multiplex PCR reads and lists each CDR3 protein once. Listed are about 1,500 distinct CDR3 sequences; 50% to 55% falls within the top ten. The same sample was also studied in work on T cell repertoires in aging, cancer and after chemotherapy. That work adds: Median generation probability rose over the chemotherapy interval in each cancer cohort, suggesting rebound thymic output. The repertoire data cannot show anything about immunological memory following chemotherapy.

The sequenced sample was peripheral blood. The J gene is TRBJ1-1, the V gene TRBV18. The sequence came from a human donor with chronic lymphocytic leukemia. The CDR3 loop reads CASSLTGSTEAFF.